This T cell receptor (beta chain) was retrieved from a study of blood T cells in healthy people across ages. V was shortened by 1 base and J by 0 bases, with 12 bases between the two germline ends. Germline CDR1 reads LGHDT; CDR2 reads YNNKEL (reference sequence). The CDR3 is 17 amino acids. Every sample yielded at least 6.5 million isolated PBMCs. Together with a sample-barcoded 5' primer, a J-beta primer mix was included in a second PCR lasting roughly 6 to 12 cycles. Via MiXCR, TCRdb re-called the 5' RACE reads, giving one row per CDR3 protein. The sample has about 1 million distinct CDR3 sequences; approximately 26% are singletons. These data also formed part of another study, on T cells of mothers and their children. From that paper: Over 8 million reads per mother and roughly 3 million per child were obtained.

The J gene is TRBJ2-2, the V gene TRBV3-1, with D possibly TRBD1 on 5 matching bases. This clonotype originated in a girl between 2 and 10 years old in good health. The sequencing input was blood. The CDR3 nucleotides are TGTGCCAGCAGCCAAGTACGGCTACAGGCGAACACCGGGGAGCTGTTTTTT. Translated, it gives CASSQVRLQANTGELFF.